Given below is one T cell receptor (beta chain) in context. TCRdb's copy holds only in-frame clones and misses some; the assay was immunoSEQ multiplex PCR. The sample shows approximately 260,000 clones, roughly nine tenths of them seen only once. This entry comes from a study of blood T cell repertoires in COVID-19. The CDR3 has 16 amino acids. The V end was cut by 4 bases, the J end by 2 bases, with 15 bases between. Germline CDR1 reads MNHNS; CDR2 reads SASEGT. The rearrangement joins TRBV6-1 to TRBJ2-1; D unclear. Source material: peripheral blood. The sequence derives from a woman in her thirties or forties who had recovered from COVID-19. CDR3 loop: CASSADSIYPYNEQFF. The CDR3 DNA sequence: TGTGCCAGCAGTGCTGACTCCATATATCCCTACAATGAGCAGTTCTTC.